This entry features one T cell receptor beta chain sequence. Its antigen is unknown. This sample is drawn from a study of synovial regulatory T cells in juvenile arthritis. TCRdb keeps only in-frame clones here, not all; method: immunoSEQ multiplex PCR. There are around 9,000 clones in the sample, with 1.7% held by the top ten. This CDR3 region has 12 residues. No DNA has been recorded. Germline CDR1 reads MNHNS; CDR2 reads SASEGT. Study-wide findings and caveats: Compared with other blood Treg cells, inflammation-associated Treg cells had reduced TCR diversity. Synovial Tregs shared more CDR3 sequences with iaTregs than other blood Tregs. iaTreg TCR repertoires were largely private across patients and partially overlapped synovial Teff and blood CPL.

These iaTreg cells were HLA-DR+ Tregs. Roughly 11-patient cohort: roughly eleven active juvenile idiopathic arthritis patients, 3 polyarticular, 8 oligoarticular. Sequencing input: Treg cells from blood. This sample's subset: HLA-DR+ inflammation-associated blood Treg cells. This chain connects TRBV6-1 to TRBJ2-1. The receptor was derived from a donor aged 2-29 years with juvenile idiopathic arthritis. CDR3: CASTGGYNEQFF.